The TCR beta chain described here comes from a study of cytomegalovirus exposure and HLA in healthy donors. The study's findings and limits: Presence/absence analyses took donor sequencing depth as roughly uniform. A link between a missense DCLRE1C variant and TCR beta V- and J-gene trimming emerged from a later analysis.

V was cut by 5 bases and J by 8 bases, with 15 bases left in between. The CDR3 extends over 14 amino acids. Germline lookup yields CDR1 MNHEY and CDR2 SVGAGI. Concerning this clone itself: Its antigen is as yet unknown.

Among the donors, all were healthy bone marrow donors. Primers included in the PCR were 60 Vbeta and 13 Jbeta primers. Sequencing was performed with immunoSEQ multiplex PCR; in TCRdb, only in-frame clones are kept and a portion is missing. The sample includes under 150,000 clones, around four fifths seen only once; the top ten take about 8.6%. This clonotype was sampled from a woman aged 50 to 65 in good health and CMV-seropositive. The chain has TRBV6-5 and TRBJ1-4; D possibly corresponds to TRBD1 (5 bases). The sequenced sample consisted of PBMCs. In nucleotides, the CDR3 is TGTGCCAGCAGTATATTCCAGGGTACGGAAAAACTGTTTTTT. Its protein product is CASSIFQGTEKLFF.